This T cell receptor (beta chain) was retrieved from a study of post-analysis software for immune sequencing data. The germline CDR1 and CDR2 sequences are SEHNR and FQNEAQ (reference sequence). CDR3 length: 12 residues. V dropped 5 bases and J dropped 5 bases, with 10 bases sitting between them. In this sample, this clonotype turned up a few times. Antigen: not known. Carried by the TCR beta cDNA libraries were unique molecular identifiers. The yield from roughly 1 to 10 million T cells was approximately 500,000 cDNA molecules in total. TCRdb re-analysed the PCR reads in MiXCR, keeping a single row per CDR3 protein. The table records some 370,000 distinct CDR3 sequences, roughly 30% of them present only once. Findings and limits, study-wide: Five or six TRBV segments appeared more often in patients than in controls, and TRBV5-6, TRBV5-1 and TRBV20-1 were among these.

The sample consisted of blood. The chain has TRBV7-9 and TRBJ2-7; D might be TRBD2 (6 bases). This TCR came from a girl aged 5-17 years with multiple sclerosis. CDR3 coding DNA: TGTGCCAGCAGCGGAAGGACTAACGAGCAGTACTTC. Residues: CASSGRTNEQYF.